The present T cell receptor beta chain was sequenced within a study of cytomegalovirus exposure and HLA in healthy donors. Study-wide results and limits: Sequences of the TCR beta chain were said to predict the HLA-A and HLA-B alleles of most subjects accurately. The study labeled 150 to 200 TCR beta chains cytomegalovirus-associated. Researchers reported in a later analysis that a missense DCLRE1C variant was tied to TCR beta V- and J-gene trimming.

Germline V CDR1 and CDR2: SGHDT, YYEEEE. Trimming shortened V by 2 bases and J by 6 bases, and 15 bases separated the two germline ends. The CDR3 is 14 residues long. Primers: 60 Vbeta forward and 13 Jbeta reverse. Here immunoSEQ multiplex PCR was the method, and the copy in TCRdb shows in-frame clones only, minus some. The table lists over 85,000 clones, roughly 73% of them singletons, with less than 4.5% in the top ten. Everyone who donated was a healthy bone marrow donor. This clone was observed once. Its specificity is unknown. The sequencing input was PBMCs. This clonotype was obtained from a man aged 35 to 55 in good health and CMV-seronegative. The rearrangement uses TRBV5-6 and TRBJ2-7; D is possibly TRBD2 (5 bases). The CDR3 sequence: CASSFSRETLEQYF. CDR3 nucleotide sequence: TGTGCCAGCAGCTTTTCTAGGGAGACCCTCGAGCAGTACTTC. The full variable domain, rest sourced from reference TRBV5-6 and TRBJ2-7, is DAGVTQSPTHLIKTRGQQVTLRCSPKSGHDTVSWYQQALGQGPQFIFQYYEEEERQRGNFPDRFSGHQFPNYSSELNVNALLLGDSALYLCASSFSRETLEQYFGPGTRLTVT.